The TCR beta chain described here comes from a study of response to subunit inactivated influenza vaccine. This clonotype was observed many times. A single record per CDR3 protein comes from TCRdb applying MiXCR to the RT-PCR reads. The table shows 550,000 to 650,000 distinct CDR3 sequences, with about 12% occurring only once. The CDR3 runs to 15 residues. CDR1 and CDR2 (germline): SQVTM, ANQGSEA. After removal of 4 bases from V and 5 bases from J, the junction contained 8 bases not matched to a gene. This clonotype originated in a man aged 45-65 years who received an inactivated influenza vaccine. The source material was PBMCs from blood, sampled on the day of vaccination. The chain is built from TRBV29-1 and TRBJ2-5, with TRBD2 identical over 12 bases. DNA for the CDR3: TGCAGCGTTGCGGCTAGCGGGGGGGCCAGTGAGACCCAGTACTTC. Amino acid sequence: CSVAASGGASETQYF. Based on the CDR3 plus reference TRBV29-1 and TRBJ2-5, the full variable domain is SAVISQKPSRDICQRGTSLTIQCQVDSQVTMMFWYRQQPGQSLTLIATANQGSEATYESGFVIDKFPISRPNLTFSTLTVSNMSPEDSSIYLCSVAASGGASETQYFGPGTRLLVL.